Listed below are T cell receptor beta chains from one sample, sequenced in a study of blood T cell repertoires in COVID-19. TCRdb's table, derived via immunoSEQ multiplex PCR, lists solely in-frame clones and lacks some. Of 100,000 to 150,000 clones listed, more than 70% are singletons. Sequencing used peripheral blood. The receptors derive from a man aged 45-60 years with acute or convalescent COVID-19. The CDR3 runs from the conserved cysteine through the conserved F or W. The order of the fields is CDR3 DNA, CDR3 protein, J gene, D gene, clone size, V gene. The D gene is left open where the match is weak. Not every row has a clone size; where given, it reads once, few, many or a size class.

DNA: TGCGCCAGCAGCCAAAATGAGCCTATTCATGAGCAGTTCTTC; CDR3: CASSQNEPIHEQFF; J: TRBJ2-1; D: .; size: .; V: TRBV4-1
DNA: TGCAGTGCTAGTCCCGGGGGGGGCCAGGATAGGGAAGCTTTCTTT; CDR3: CSASPGGGQDREAFF; J: TRBJ1-1; D: .; size: .; V: TRBV20-1
DNA: TGTGCCAGCAGCTTCCGGGACTTTACAGATACGCAGTATTTT; CDR3: CASSFRDFTDTQYF; J: TRBJ2-3; D: .; size: once; V: TRBV9
DNA: TGTGCCAGTAGTATTACAGGCGCCTACGAGCAGTACTTC; CDR3: CASSITGAYEQYF; J: TRBJ2-7; D: .; size: few; V: TRBV19
DNA: TGTGCCAGCAGCAAGAGGGTTTTGGGGAGCAATCAGCCCCAGCATTTT; CDR3: CASSKRVLGSNQPQHF; J: TRBJ1-5; D: .; size: .; V: TRBV21-1
DNA: TGTGCCAGCAGCCGAGGGACCGGGGAGCTGTTTTTT; CDR3: CASSRGTGELFF; J: TRBJ2-2; D: .; size: .; V: TRBV11-1
DNA: TGCGCCAGCAGCTTGGGGACTACCACAGATACGCAGTATTTT; CDR3: CASSLGTTTDTQYF; J: TRBJ2-3; D: .; size: .; V: TRBV5-1
DNA: TGTGCCAGCTCACCAGGGCTACTGGTGAACACTGAAGCTTTCTTT; CDR3: CASSPGLLVNTEAFF; J: TRBJ1-1; D: .; size: .; V: TRBV18
DNA: TGTGCCAGCAGCTTAGGAGCTAGCGGGGACACAGATACGCAGTATTTT; CDR3: CASSLGASGDTDTQYF; J: TRBJ2-3; D: TRBD2; size: .; V: TRBV11-2
DNA: TGTGCCAGTAGTATGGGAGACGAGCAGTACTTC; CDR3: CASSMGDEQYF; J: TRBJ2-7; D: .; size: few; V: TRBV19
DNA: TGTGCCAGCAGCGTAGGGGGGACGTGGGGACTCTCTGGAAACACCATATATTTT; CDR3: CASSVGGTWGLSGNTIYF; J: TRBJ1-3; D: .; size: once; V: TRBV9
DNA: TGCGCCAGCAGCATAACCCCAGGACAGGGCAGGGCCGGGGAGCTGTTTTTT; CDR3: CASSITPGQGRAGELFF; J: TRBJ2-2; D: TRBD1; size: once; V: TRBV5-1
DNA: TGTGCCAGCAGTTCCCGCGTAGGGACAGGGGCAGATACGCAGTATTTT; CDR3: CASSSRVGTGADTQYF; J: TRBJ2-3; D: TRBD1; size: .; V: TRBV27
DNA: TGTGCCAGCAGTCTCACAGGCTATGGCTACACCTTC; CDR3: CASSLTGYGYTF; J: TRBJ1-2; D: .; size: .; V: TRBV12-3/TRBV12-4
DNA: TGTGCCAGCAGTGCAGAGGGTGGCTACAATGAGCAGTTCTTC; CDR3: CASSAEGGYNEQFF; J: TRBJ2-1; D: .; size: once; V: TRBV6-4
DNA: TGCGCCAGCAGCCGGACAGACAATATGAACACTGAAGCTTTCTTT; CDR3: CASSRTDNMNTEAFF; J: TRBJ1-1; D: .; size: once; V: TRBV5-1
DNA: TGTGCCAGCAGTGGCAAGACTAGCGGGAGAGATACGCAGTATTTT; CDR3: CASSGKTSGRDTQYF; J: TRBJ2-3; D: TRBD2; size: .; V: TRBV2
DNA: TGTGCCAGCAGCCGGGGGACGGTCTATGGCTACACCTTC; CDR3: CASSRGTVYGYTF; J: TRBJ1-2; D: .; size: .; V: TRBV7-9
DNA: TGTGCCAGCAGCTCGGACAGGACTCAGCCCCAGCATTTT; CDR3: CASSSDRTQPQHF; J: TRBJ1-5; D: TRBD1; size: .; V: TRBV5-4
DNA: TGTGCCAGCAGCCACCGCCCGGACAGGGTGGAAGAGACCCAGTACTTC; CDR3: CASSHRPDRVEETQYF; J: TRBJ2-5; D: TRBD1; size: .; V: TRBV7-2
DNA: TGTGCCAGCAGTACTGACAGAGGAAACACCATATATTTT; CDR3: CASSTDRGNTIYF; J: TRBJ1-3; D: .; size: .; V: TRBV2
DNA: TGTGCCAGCAACACGGGGGGCTCCTATAATTCACCCCTCCACTTT; CDR3: CASNTGGSYNSPLHF; J: TRBJ1-6; D: .; size: once; V: TRBV7-9
DNA: TGTGCCAGCAGTTACGTGGGGGGAACTGAAGCTTTCTTT; CDR3: CASSYVGGTEAFF; J: TRBJ1-1; D: .; size: .; V: TRBV6-5
DNA: TGTGCCAGCATTTTACTCGGGACAGGGGCTTACAATGAGCAGTTCTTC; CDR3: CASILLGTGAYNEQFF; J: TRBJ2-1; D: TRBD1; size: .; V: TRBV27
DNA: TGTGCCAGTAGTCTACCCCGTACTGAAGCTTTCTTT; CDR3: CASSLPRTEAFF; J: TRBJ1-1; D: .; size: .; V: TRBV19
DNA: TGTGCCAGCAGCTACAGATTTTCCTACGAGCAGTACTTC; CDR3: CASSYRFSYEQYF; J: TRBJ2-7; D: .; size: .; V: TRBV11-1
DNA: TGTGCCAGCAGCTTAGCTAGGGGCAGGGCGTCAGATACGCAGTATTTT; CDR3: CASSLARGRASDTQYF; J: TRBJ2-3; D: .; size: few; V: TRBV7-9
DNA: TGTGCTTCAACCGGGGAGCTGTTTTTT; CDR3: CASTGELFF; J: TRBJ2-2; D: .; size: .; V: TRBV28
DNA: TGTGCCAGCAGTCCCGACTCCTTGTTCGCCTTC; CDR3: CASSPDSLFAF; J: TRBJ1-2; D: .; size: .; V: TRBV2
DNA: TGCGCCAGCAGCCAAGTTGGGAGGCGGGAGACCCAGTACTTC; CDR3: CASSQVGRRETQYF; J: TRBJ2-5; D: .; size: .; V: TRBV4-1
DNA: TGTGCCAGCAGTCCAGGGAATAGCAATCAGCCCCAGCATTTT; CDR3: CASSPGNSNQPQHF; J: TRBJ1-5; D: .; size: .; V: TRBV9
DNA: TGCGCCAGCAGCTTGGCCCCAGGGGTGGAAGGACAGCCCCAGCATTTT; CDR3: CASSLAPGVEGQPQHF; J: TRBJ1-5; D: .; size: .; V: TRBV5-1
DNA: TGCAGTGCTAGTCCCGGGAATGAGCAGTACTTC; CDR3: CSASPGNEQYF; J: TRBJ2-7; D: .; size: .; V: TRBV20-1
DNA: TGTGCCAGCAGTTTGCCCCGGACAGGTGACACTGAAGCTTTCTTT; CDR3: CASSLPRTGDTEAFF; J: TRBJ1-1; D: TRBD1; size: .; V: TRBV28
DNA: TGTGCCTCCCAAAGCAGGAACAATGAGCAGTTCTTC; CDR3: CASQSRNNEQFF; J: TRBJ2-1; D: .; size: .; V: TRBV19
DNA: TGTGCCAGCAGCGCGATCGGGGGGGACAAGACCGGGGAGCTGTTTTTT; CDR3: CASSAIGGDKTGELFF; J: TRBJ2-2; D: TRBD2; size: .; V: TRBV9